The TCR beta chain under discussion was sequenced for a study of tumor-infiltrating lymphocytes in primary liver carcinoma. Study background: Maximum tumor diameters ranged from roughly 4 to 11 cm, stage T1-T3 N0M0. Sample yields, roughly 3.5 to 8 million productive TCRbeta reads, were similar across the tissue types. Study observations and caveats: Tumors carried a top-250-clone fraction significantly exceeding that of blood (p = 0.039).

Concerning this clonotype itself: Its specificity is unknown.

For blood RNA, unsorted whole blood served as the source, and germline DNA was extracted too. TCR beta cDNA came from approximately 540 ng total RNA, primed with a constant-region primer. Three nested multiplex PCR rounds of slightly modified ARM-PCR generated TCR beta libraries. Investigators reported that the first two PCR rounds, at around 9 cycles each, used TRBV1-TRBV30 forward primers with a C-beta reverse primer. TCRdb reprocessed the multiplex PCR reads via MiXCR and lists one record per CDR3 protein. The top ten clones hold 15% to 20% of a sample with hundreds of thousands of distinct CDR3 sequences, more than 55% of them seen once. Germline V gives CDR1 LGHNA, CDR2 YSLEER. The length of the CDR3 is 16 residues. Deletions cut 4 bases from V and 2 bases from J, with 17 bases between.

V is TRBV4-3 and J is TRBJ2-5; D might be TRBD2 (7 bases). Sequenced material: peripheral blood. The TCR originated in a woman between 25 and 40 years old with primary liver carcinoma and hepatitis B virus infection. This CDR3 reads CASSLAGARDQETQYF. The CDR3 DNA is TGCGCCAGCAGCCTCGCGGGGGCGCGGGATCAAGAGACCCAGTACTTC.